This TCR beta chain was profiled in a study of shared clonotypes between healthy human individuals. Profiled with immunoSEQ multiplex PCR; TCRdb holds only in-frame clones, not every one. The sample lists 550,000 to 800,000 clones; about 92% were seen once. CDR3 length: 11 residues. The germline V gene encodes CDR1 MNHNY and CDR2 SVGAGI (reference sequence). V gave up 5 bases and J gave up 6 bases; unmatched junction bases: 1. Sequenced sample: memory CD8+ T cells from PBMCs. Subset denoted: CD45RO+ cells pooled with CCR7-negative TemRA cells. The chain is built from TRBV6-6 and TRBJ2-7; 7 bases line up with TRBD1. The TCR sequence derives from a man aged 18-30 years in good health. Some clones in this sample may be carry-over from other donors' samples. CDR3 sequence reads: CASSTGVEQYF. CDR3 DNA: TGTGCCAGCAGTACAGGGGTCGAGCAGTACTTC.